The clone carrying this TCR beta chain is categorized as medium-sized. Its cognate antigen is unknown. Each TRB amplification used roughly 240-550 ng of genomic DNA from blood. The data originate from a study of T and B cells in COVID-19 patients. As for the study in general: COVID-19 patients gave peripheral blood either during active infection or after recovery. Critical illness requiring mechanical ventilation or extracorporeal membrane oxygenation affected about 65% of the 20 active-infection patients.

TRB rearrangements were amplified by multiplex PCR with BIOMED2 TRB-A/B primers. TCRdb passed the multiplex PCR reads through MiXCR, listing each CDR3 protein once. Here the sample spans approximately 5,000 distinct CDR3 sequences, roughly 26% being singletons. There are 16 residues in the CDR3. The V end was cut by 4 bases, the J end by 1 base, with 11 bases between. Study outcomes and limitations: No sequencing was yet done of CD4+, regulatory or CD8+ subsets, or of SARS-CoV-2-responsive or tetramer+ sorted cells. Clonality of TRB repertoires was high in active COVID-19; recovery brought above-healthy diversity and richness.

The sequence was obtained from a human donor with active COVID-19. The sample consisted of blood. The chain links TRBV12-3 or TRBV12-4 to TRBJ2-6; D is tentatively TRBD1 or TRBD2 (5 bases each). CDR3 sequence: CASSSGWGSGANVLTF. Written as DNA, the CDR3 is TGTGCCAGCAGTTCGGGATGGGGGTCTGGGGCCAACGTCCTGACTTTC.